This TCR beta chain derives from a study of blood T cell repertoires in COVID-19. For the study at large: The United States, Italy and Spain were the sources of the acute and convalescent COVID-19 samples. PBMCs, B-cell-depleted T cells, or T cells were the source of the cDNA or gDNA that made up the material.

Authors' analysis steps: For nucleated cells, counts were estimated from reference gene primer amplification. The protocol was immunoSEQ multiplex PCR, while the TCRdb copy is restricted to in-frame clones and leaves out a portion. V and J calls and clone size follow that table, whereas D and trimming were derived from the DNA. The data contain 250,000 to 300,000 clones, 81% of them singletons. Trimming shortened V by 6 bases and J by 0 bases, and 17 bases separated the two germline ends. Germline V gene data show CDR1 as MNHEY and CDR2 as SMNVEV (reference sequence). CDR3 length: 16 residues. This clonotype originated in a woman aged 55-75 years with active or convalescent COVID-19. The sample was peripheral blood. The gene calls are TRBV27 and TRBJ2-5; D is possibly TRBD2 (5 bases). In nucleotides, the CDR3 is TGTGCCAGCAGCACGAGGGCGACTTGGTACCAAGAGACCCAGTACTTC. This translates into CASSTRATWYQETQYF.